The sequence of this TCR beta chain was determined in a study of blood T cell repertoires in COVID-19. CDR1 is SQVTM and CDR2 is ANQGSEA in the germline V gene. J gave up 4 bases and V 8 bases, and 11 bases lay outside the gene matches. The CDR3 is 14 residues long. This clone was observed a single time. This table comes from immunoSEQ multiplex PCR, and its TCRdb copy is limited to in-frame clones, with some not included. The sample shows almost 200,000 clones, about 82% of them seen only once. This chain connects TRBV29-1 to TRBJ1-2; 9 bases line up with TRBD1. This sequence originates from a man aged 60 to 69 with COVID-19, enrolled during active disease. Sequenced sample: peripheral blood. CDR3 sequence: CSIFEQGARYGYTF. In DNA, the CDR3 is TGCAGCATCTTTGAACAGGGGGCTCGCTATGGCTACACCTTC.